These T cell receptor beta chains were read from a single sample in a study of radiation and T cells in renal cell carcinoma. The method was immunoSEQ multiplex PCR; TCRdb's version includes in-frame clones alone and lacks a portion of them. The table has 150,000 to 160,000 clones, about nine tenths seen once. The starting material was blood, obtained from a patient whose treatment included radiotherapy and nephrectomy. The receptors were sampled from a woman aged 45-65 years with renal cell carcinoma. CDR3s leave out the opening cysteine and the closing phenylalanine or tryptophan. D genes are given only for firm matches.

TRBD1	TRBV7-9	TRBJ2-7	ASSLAYTGGYEQY
-	TRBV5-8	TRBJ2-1	ASSLTGTYNEQF
-	TRBV5-1	TRBJ2-2	ASSLALQASTGELF
TRBD1	TRBV5-1	TRBJ2-6	ASSPGQGPYSGANVLT
-	TRBV5-5	TRBJ1-1	ASSFNPTALNTEAF
-	TRBV6-1	TRBJ2-7	ASSEEGSGQEY
TRBD2	TRBV9	TRBJ2-2	ASSVAGGGELF
-	TRBV10-3	TRBJ2-7	AISEPRAGATYEQY
-	TRBV7-3	TRBJ2-2	ASSFSGPGELF
TRBD1	TRBV30	TRBJ1-1	AWGQPGQGGYTEAF
TRBD1	TRBV10-3	TRBJ2-1	AIRQGGYSYNEQF
-	TRBV7-2	TRBJ1-1	ASSLSPGGEAF
-	TRBV7-2	TRBJ1-2	ASSPRDALFYGYT
TRBD2	TRBV18	TRBJ2-7	ASSFRGGAEQY
-	TRBV19	TRBJ1-5	ASSIWGDQPQH
-	TRBV6-4	TRBJ1-3	ASSDTGNTIY
-	TRBV6-1	TRBJ2-5	ASSRDAGGETQY
TRBD1	TRBV5-4	TRBJ2-3	ASSWTGMADTQY
TRBD1	TRBV6-1	TRBJ1-4	ASSRDRDEKLF
-	TRBV5-4	TRBJ2-7	ASSLAGVANEQY
-	TRBV19	TRBJ1-1	ASSIDRGWSEAF
-	TRBV18	TRBJ2-7	ASSLTPKGAGAYEQY
-	TRBV19	TRBJ1-5	ASSIDFRVYSNQPQH
-	TRBV5-1	TRBJ1-3	ASSTEMVGNTIY
-	TRBV7-2	TRBJ2-1	ASSLRALERNEQF
-	TRBV19	TRBJ2-7	ASSTILGGYEQY
-	TRBV7-3	TRBJ2-1	ASSLNPGRGQF
-	TRBV7-9	TRBJ2-7	ASSFSYEQY
-	TRBV25-1	TRBJ1-1	ASSESVQGNTEAF
TRBD2	TRBV9	TRBJ2-2	ASSRLAGDENTGELF
-	TRBV10-3	TRBJ2-2	AIWGGSNTGELF
-	TRBV19	TRBJ2-7	ASSTSGVVGEQY
-	TRBV30	TRBJ1-1	AWSKKGGSMNTEAF
-	TRBV4-2	TRBJ1-3	ASSQDGETSGNTIY
-	TRBV4-1	TRBJ2-3	ASLRGTDTQY
TRBD2	TRBV2	TRBJ2-5	ASNRGGLAGTAETQY